This T cell receptor (beta chain) was recovered during a study of blood T cell repertoires in COVID-19. Here immunoSEQ multiplex PCR was the method, and the copy in TCRdb shows in-frame clones only, minus some. The sample has approximately 120,000 clones, 81% seen once. The clonotype comes from a human donor in a cohort sampled during active COVID-19. The material sequenced was peripheral blood.

In DNA, the CDR3 is TGTGCCAGCAGTTTGTGGATCGGCGGGGTTTCCTACGAGCAGTACTTC. Translated, it gives CASSLWIGGVSYEQYF. This chain uses TRBV27 with TRBJ2-7; D is possibly TRBD2 (6 bases). This CDR3 spans 16 amino acids. The germline V and J ends were trimmed by 3 bases and 1 base, with 16 bases remaining between them. CDR1 MNHEY and CDR2 SMNVEV come from the germline V gene (reference sequence).